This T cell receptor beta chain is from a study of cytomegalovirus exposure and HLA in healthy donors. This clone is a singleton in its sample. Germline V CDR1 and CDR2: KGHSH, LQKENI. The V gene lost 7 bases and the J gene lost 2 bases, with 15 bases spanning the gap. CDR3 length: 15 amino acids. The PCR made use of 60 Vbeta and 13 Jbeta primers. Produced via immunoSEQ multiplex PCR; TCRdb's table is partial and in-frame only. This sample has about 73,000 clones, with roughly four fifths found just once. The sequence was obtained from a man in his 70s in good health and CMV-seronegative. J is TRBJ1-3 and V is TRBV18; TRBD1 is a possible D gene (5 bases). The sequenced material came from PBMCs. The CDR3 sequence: CASFPGRVTGNTIYF. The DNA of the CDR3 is TGTGCCAGCTTTCCGGGCAGGGTAACTGGAAACACCATATATTTT.